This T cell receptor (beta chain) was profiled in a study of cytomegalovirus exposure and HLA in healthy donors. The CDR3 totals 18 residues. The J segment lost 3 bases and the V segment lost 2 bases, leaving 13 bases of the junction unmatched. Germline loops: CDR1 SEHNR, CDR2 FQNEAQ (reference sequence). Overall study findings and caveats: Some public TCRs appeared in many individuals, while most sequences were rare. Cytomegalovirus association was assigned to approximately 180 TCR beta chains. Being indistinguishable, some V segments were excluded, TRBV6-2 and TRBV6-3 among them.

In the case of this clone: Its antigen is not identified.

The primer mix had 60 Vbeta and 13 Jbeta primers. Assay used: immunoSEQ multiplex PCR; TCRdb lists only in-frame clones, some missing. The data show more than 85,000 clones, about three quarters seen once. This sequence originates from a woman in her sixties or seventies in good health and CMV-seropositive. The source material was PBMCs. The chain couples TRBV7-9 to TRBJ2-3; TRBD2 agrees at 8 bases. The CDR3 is CASSLLKGVAGTTDTQYF. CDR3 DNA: TGTGCCAGCAGCTTATTGAAGGGGGTAGCGGGAACAACAGATACGCAGTATTTT.